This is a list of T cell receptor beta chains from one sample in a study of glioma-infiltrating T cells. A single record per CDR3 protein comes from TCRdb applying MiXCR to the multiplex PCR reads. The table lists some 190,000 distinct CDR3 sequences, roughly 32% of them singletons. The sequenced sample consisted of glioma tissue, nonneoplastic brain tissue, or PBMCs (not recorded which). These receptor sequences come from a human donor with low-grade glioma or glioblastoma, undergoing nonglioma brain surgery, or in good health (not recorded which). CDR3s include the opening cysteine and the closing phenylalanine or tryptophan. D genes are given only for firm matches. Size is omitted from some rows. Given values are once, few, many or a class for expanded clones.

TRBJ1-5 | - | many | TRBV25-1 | TGTGCCAGCAGTGGTAGCAATCAGCCCCAGCATTTT | CASSGSNQPQHF
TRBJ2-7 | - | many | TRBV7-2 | TGTGCCAGCAGCTCTGCCGGGTTTTCCTACGAGCAGTACTTC | CASSSAGFSYEQYF
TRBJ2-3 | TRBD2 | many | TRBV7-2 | TGTGCCAGCACCGGAGTCGGGACTATGTCAGATACGCAGTATTTT | CASTGVGTMSDTQYF
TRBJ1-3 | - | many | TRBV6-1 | TGTGCCAGCAGTTTTTCCGGACACGTCTCTGGAAACACCATATATTTT | CASSFSGHVSGNTIYF
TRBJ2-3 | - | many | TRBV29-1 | TGCAGCGTTGGAGGGATAGGGACGGATACGCAGTATTTT | CSVGGIGTDTQYF
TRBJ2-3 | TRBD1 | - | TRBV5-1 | TGCGCCAGCACGACAGGGCGCACAGATACGCAGTATTTT | CASTTGRTDTQYF
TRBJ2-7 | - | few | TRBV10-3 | TGTGCCATCAGTGGCGGGGAGAGCTACGAGCAGTACTTC | CAISGGESYEQYF
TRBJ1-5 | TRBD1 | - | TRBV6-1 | TGTGCCAGCAGTCGTGTGCCAACAGGGGGTGGACAGCCCCAGCATTTT | CASSRVPTGGGQPQHF
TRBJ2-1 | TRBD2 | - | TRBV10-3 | TGTGCCATCAGTGAGTCGAATACTAGCGGACGGTTCCGGGGTGAGCAGTTCTTC | CAISESNTSGRFRGEQFF
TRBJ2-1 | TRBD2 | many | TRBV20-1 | TGCAGTGCTAGATCCCTGGGACTAGCGGGAAACAATGAGCAGTTCTTC | CSARSLGLAGNNEQFF
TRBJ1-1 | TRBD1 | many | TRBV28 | TGTGCCAGCAGTTGGACAGGGCGAGGTGAAGCTTTCTTT | CASSWTGRGEAFF
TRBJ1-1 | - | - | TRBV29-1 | TGCAGCGTTGATCTGGTGAACTCTGAAGCTTTCTTT | CSVDLVNSEAFF
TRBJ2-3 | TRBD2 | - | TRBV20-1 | TGCAGCACCATCATTGGGCCGGGACTAGCTACCGATACGCAGTATTTT | CSTIIGPGLATDTQYF
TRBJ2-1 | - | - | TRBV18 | TGTGCCAGCTCTCAATTGGACATTTCTTTCTCCTACAATGAGCAGTTCTTC | CASSQLDISFSYNEQFF
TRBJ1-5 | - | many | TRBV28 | TGTGCCAGCAGTTTATTAACAGGAGGGGAACAGCCCCAGCATTTT | CASSLLTGGEQPQHF
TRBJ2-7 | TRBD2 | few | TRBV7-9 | TGTGCCAGCAGCCTCGGAGGTTTAGCGGGGGAGCAGTACTTC | CASSLGGLAGEQYF
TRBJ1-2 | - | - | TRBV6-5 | TGTTCCAGCATTTTCGGTAACATTTTTAATGGCTACACCTTC | CSSIFGNIFNGYTF
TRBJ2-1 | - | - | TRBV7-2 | TGTGCCAGCAGCCCCGTGCAGGGTACCAATGAGCAGTTCTTC | CASSPVQGTNEQFF
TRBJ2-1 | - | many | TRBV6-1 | TGTGCCAGCAGTGAAGCCGGGGGCCCCTACAATGAGCAGTTCTTC | CASSEAGGPYNEQFF
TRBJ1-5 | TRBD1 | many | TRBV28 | TGTGCCTCCGCGGGGGGGGACAGGGGAGGTCAGCCCCAGCATTTT | CASAGGDRGGQPQHF
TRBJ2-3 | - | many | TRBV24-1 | TGTGCCACCAGTGATCCCCGGACGGGCACAGATACGCAGTATTTT | CATSDPRTGTDTQYF
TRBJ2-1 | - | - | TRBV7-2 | TGTGCCAGCAGCTCAGGAACAGGGCGGGGGCAGTTCTTC | CASSSGTGRGQFF
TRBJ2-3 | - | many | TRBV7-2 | TGTGCCAGCAGCTTAGCCCAGAGCACAGATACGCAGTATTTT | CASSLAQSTDTQYF
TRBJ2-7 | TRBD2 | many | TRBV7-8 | TGTGCCAGCAGCTTAGGGGGGGGACTAGCGGAGGAGCAGTACTTC | CASSLGGGLAEEQYF
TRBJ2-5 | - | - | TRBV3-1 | TGTGCCAGCAGCCAAGAAAAGGGGCGAACAGAGGGAGAGACCCAGTACTTC | CASSQEKGRTEGETQYF
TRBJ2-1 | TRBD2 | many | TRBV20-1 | TGCAGTGCCCACCCGGGTGGACTAGCGCGACCAGAGCAGTTCTTC | CSAHPGGLARPEQFF
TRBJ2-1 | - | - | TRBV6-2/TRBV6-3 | TGTGCCAGCAGTGGCAGGACCGGGGAGCAGTTCTTC | CASSGRTGEQFF
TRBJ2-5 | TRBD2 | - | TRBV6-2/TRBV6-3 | TGTGCCAGCAGTTCCCCAAGACTAGCGGGATCCCAAGAGACCCAGTACTTC | CASSSPRLAGSQETQYF
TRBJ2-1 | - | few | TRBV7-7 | TGTGCCAGCAGCCGAGAAGGGATAGCGGCAGGCAGTGAGCAGTTCTTC | CASSREGIAAGSEQFF
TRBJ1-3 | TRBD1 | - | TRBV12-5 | TGTGCTAGTGGATCGACAGGGACACCTGGAAACACCATATATTTT | CASGSTGTPGNTIYF
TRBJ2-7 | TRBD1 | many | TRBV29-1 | TGCAGCGCGTCCCCGCGACAGGGGAACCCTAGGGAGCAGTACTTC | CSASPRQGNPREQYF
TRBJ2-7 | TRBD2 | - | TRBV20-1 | TGCAGTGCTAGACGCCCTAGCGGGACGTCCCACGAGCAGTACTTC | CSARRPSGTSHEQYF
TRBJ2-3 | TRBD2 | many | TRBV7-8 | TGTGCCAGCAGCTCCTTTGGACTAGCGGGTCGTACAGATACGCAGTATTTT | CASSSFGLAGRTDTQYF
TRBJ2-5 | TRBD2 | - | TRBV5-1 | TGCGCCAGCAGCCAGGGACTAGCGGGAAGCCAAGAGACCCAGTACTTC | CASSQGLAGSQETQYF
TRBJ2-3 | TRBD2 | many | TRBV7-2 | TGTGCCAGCAGGCGACTAGCGGGAGGAGATACGCAGTATTTT | CASRRLAGGDTQYF
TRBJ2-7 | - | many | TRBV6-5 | TGTGCCAGCAGTTACTCGACGGGGCCCATCCTCTACGAGCAGTACTTC | CASSYSTGPILYEQYF
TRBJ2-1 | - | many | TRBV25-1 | TGTGCCAGCCTCGCGGGTCAGGAGTACAATGAGCAGTTCTTC | CASLAGQEYNEQFF
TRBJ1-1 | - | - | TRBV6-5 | TGTGCCAGCCCCTCAACAGGGAACACTGAAGCTTTCTTT | CASPSTGNTEAFF
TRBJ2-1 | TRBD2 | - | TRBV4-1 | TGCGCCAGCAGCCCCCGACTAGCGGGAGCTGAGGGGACCTACAATGAGCAGTTCTTC | CASSPRLAGAEGTYNEQFF
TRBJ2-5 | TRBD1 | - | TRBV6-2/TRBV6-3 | TGTGCCAGCAGTCGGACAGGACAAGAGACCCAGTACTTC | CASSRTGQETQYF